Listed below are T cell receptor beta chains from one sample, sequenced in a study of T cells in Graves' hyperthyroidism and ophthalmopathy. TCRdb re-analysed the multiplex PCR reads in MiXCR, keeping a single row per CDR3 protein. The sample yields almost 600,000 distinct CDR3 sequences, 11% to 15% seen once. Sample: blood. The receptor source for this set is a woman in her 30s with Graves' hyperthyroidism that later progressed to Graves' ophthalmopathy. Both conserved end residues are part of each CDR3. D genes are given only for firm matches. Rows may omit the clone size; those that give it use once, few, many or a size class.

abundance | d_gene | j_gene | v_gene | CDR3nt | CDR3aa
many | TRBD2 | TRBJ2-2 | TRBV5-4 | TGTGCCAGCAGCTCCCGACTAGCGGGACCCACCGGGGAGCTGTTTTTT | CASSSRLAGPTGELFF
few | NA | TRBJ2-2 | TRBV28 | TGTGCCAGCAGTTTACCTGACGGGAACACCGGGGAGCTGTTTTTT | CASSLPDGNTGELFF
NA | TRBD1 | TRBJ2-6 | TRBV7-3 | TGTGCCAGCAGCTTGTCCGGGACAGCGAGCTCTGGGGCCAACGTCCTGACTTTC | CASSLSGTASSGANVLTF
many | NA | TRBJ1-2 | TRBV5-1 | TGCGCCAGCAGCTTGGAGCCAGGGTCTAACTATGGCTACACCTTC | CASSLEPGSNYGYTF
many | NA | TRBJ2-7 | TRBV12-3/TRBV12-4 | TGTGCCAGCAGTTTAGGGCAGATCACCTACGAGCAGTACTTC | CASSLGQITYEQYF
NA | NA | TRBJ1-3 | TRBV7-8 | TGTGCCAGCAGCTTAGATTTACTCTACTCTGGAAACACCATATATTTT | CASSLDLLYSGNTIYF
few | NA | TRBJ2-7 | TRBV29-1 | TGCAGCGCCCGCCGTAGCAACGAGCAGTACTTC | CSARRSNEQYF
few | NA | TRBJ1-5 | TRBV20-1 | TGCAGTGCTAGAGATACAGGTTCGGGCGGGGGCAATCAGCCCCAGCATTTT | CSARDTGSGGGNQPQHF
many | NA | TRBJ2-1 | TRBV6-2/TRBV6-3 | TGTGCCAGCACCCGGAATCGGGTCAATGAGCAGTTCTTC | CASTRNRVNEQFF
NA | NA | TRBJ1-4 | TRBV3-1 | TGTGCCAGCAGCCCAGTTCGAAACCTTCCAACTAATGAAAAACTGTTTTTT | CASSPVRNLPTNEKLFF
many | NA | TRBJ2-1 | TRBV19 | TGTGCCAGTAGTAACAAAGTAGGCTACAATGAGCAGTTCTTC | CASSNKVGYNEQFF
many | NA | TRBJ2-2 | TRBV12-3/TRBV12-4 | TGTGCCAGCAGTTTAGAGGTCAACACCGGGGAGCTGTTTTTT | CASSLEVNTGELFF
many | NA | TRBJ2-7 | TRBV15 | TGTGCCACCAGCAGAGCCAGGCTCCAACCTTACGAGCAGTACTTC | CATSRARLQPYEQYF
many | TRBD2 | TRBJ2-1 | TRBV3-1 | TGTGCCAGCAGCCAATTCGGGACTAGCGGGAAATCACCCAATGAGCAGTTCTTC | CASSQFGTSGKSPNEQFF
many | NA | TRBJ1-2 | TRBV7-2 | TGTGCCAGCAGCTTAGTCACCGGAGGCTACACCTTC | CASSLVTGGYTF
few | NA | TRBJ1-1 | TRBV29-1 | TGCAGCGCCGGCGGAGGGGTGACTGAAGCTTTCTTT | CSAGGGVTEAFF
many | NA | TRBJ2-4 | TRBV10-1 | TGCGCCAGCAGTGAAAGGGGGAGGGAGTACATTCAGTACTTC | CASSERGREYIQYF
many | TRBD2 | TRBJ2-7 | TRBV5-1 | TGCGCCAGCAGTGTGAGCGGGACCCCTGTTTCCTACGAGCAGTACTTC | CASSVSGTPVSYEQYF
many | NA | TRBJ2-7 | TRBV7-2 | TGTGCCAGCAGCTTAGGTCCGGAGTTCCACGAGCAGTACTTC | CASSLGPEFHEQYF
many | TRBD2 | TRBJ2-7 | TRBV10-3 | TGTGCCATTCTTAAGGCTAGCGGGAGCTCCTACGAGCAGTACTTC | CAILKASGSSYEQYF
many | NA | TRBJ1-1 | TRBV5-1 | TGCGCCAGCAGCTTGGAAGGGCCTGGTATGAACACTGAAGCTTTCTTT | CASSLEGPGMNTEAFF
many | NA | TRBJ1-4 | TRBV7-2 | TGTGCCAGCAGCTTACAGAGCGTTAATGAAAAACTGTTTTTT | CASSLQSVNEKLFF
many | NA | TRBJ2-3 | TRBV30 | TGTGCCTGGAGCGACGGGAGCACAGATACGCAGTATTTT | CAWSDGSTDTQYF
NA | TRBD2 | TRBJ2-1 | TRBV9 | TGTGCCAGCAGCGCTGGGGGACTAGCGGAGAGCTCCTACAATGAGCAGTTCTTC | CASSAGGLAESSYNEQFF
few | NA | TRBJ2-6 | TRBV19 | TGTGCCAGTAGTACCGGGGTTGAACTAGGGGCCAACGTCCTGACTTTC | CASSTGVELGANVLTF
many | TRBD1 | TRBJ2-1 | TRBV18 | TGTGCCAGCTCCCCGGGACAGGGAAATGAGCAGTTCTTC | CASSPGQGNEQFF
NA | TRBD2 | TRBJ2-5 | TRBV10-3 | TGTGCCATCAGTGGAGGTGGTCTAGCGGGAGAGGGAGAGACCCAGTACTTC | CAISGGGLAGEGETQYF
NA | TRBD1 | TRBJ1-2 | TRBV6-2/TRBV6-3 | TGTGCCAGCAGTTACGCTCCTACAGGGGGCAATGGCTACACCTTC | CASSYAPTGGNGYTF
NA | NA | TRBJ2-2 | TRBV5-1 | TGCGCCAGCAGCTTGGGGGCTAGCTGGTGTTTT | CASSLGASWCF
many | TRBD1 | TRBJ2-7 | TRBV11-2 | TGTGCCAGCAGCACCAACAGGGGGCTCTACGAGCAGTACTTC | CASSTNRGLYEQYF
many | NA | TRBJ1-4 | TRBV29-1 | TGCAGCGTTCGTCCCGGTGGGAGAGGGGGTGAAAAACTGTTTTTT | CSVRPGGRGGEKLFF
many | NA | TRBJ2-7 | TRBV20-1 | TGCAGTGCTAGAGGTTCATCCATCTCCTACGAGCAGTACTTC | CSARGSSISYEQYF
NA | TRBD1 | TRBJ1-2 | TRBV9 | TGTGCCAGCAGCGCCCGGGACAGGCAAAATTTTAACTATGGCTACACCTTC | CASSARDRQNFNYGYTF
NA | NA | TRBJ1-5 | TRBV6-1 | TGTGCCAACAGTGAAGCTACGGGGGGCCATCAGCCTCAGCATTTT | CANSEATGGHQPQHF
NA | TRBD1 | TRBJ2-4 | TRBV6-2/TRBV6-3 | TGTGCCAGCAGCGAAAAGACAGGGGGCAACATTCAGTACTTC | CASSEKTGGNIQYF
NA | NA | TRBJ2-3 | TRBV6-1 | TGTGCCAGCAGTGAAGGCACGGCGGTTATCACAGATACGCAGTATTTT | CASSEGTAVITDTQYF
many | NA | TRBJ2-7 | TRBV20-1 | TGCAGTGCTGCAAGACAGGAAACGGACGAGCAGTACTTC | CSAARQETDEQYF
many | NA | TRBJ1-2 | TRBV7-2 | TGTGCCAGCAGCTTAGTCAAGGGAGACTATGGCTACACCTTC | CASSLVKGDYGYTF
many | NA | TRBJ2-7 | TRBV10-3 | TGTGCCATCAGGATAGGCACGGGGGAGCAGTACTTC | CAIRIGTGEQYF
many | TRBD1 | TRBJ1-2 | TRBV28 | TGTGCCAGCAGTGCGGGACAGGGAGGCGGCTACACCTTC | CASSAGQGGGYTF
many | NA | TRBJ1-1 | TRBV29-1 | TGCAGCGTTGCAGGGGATGACACTGAAGCTTTCTTT | CSVAGDDTEAFF
few | NA | TRBJ1-3 | TRBV6-1 | TGTGCCAGCAGTGAATGGGGTAACACCATATATTTT | CASSEWGNTIYF
many | NA | TRBJ2-7 | TRBV7-8 | TGTGCCAGCAGGCAAAGCTCCTACGAGCAGTACTTC | CASRQSSYEQYF
many | NA | TRBJ2-2 | TRBV5-1 | TGTGCCAGCAGTTTAAATTCCGGGGAGCTGTTTTTT | CASSLNSGELFF
NA | NA | TRBJ2-4 | TRBV30 | TGTGCCTGGAGCGCGAAGGGGGTGGGCATTCAGTACTTC | CAWSAKGVGIQYF
NA | TRBD2 | TRBJ2-1 | TRBV12-3/TRBV12-4 | TGTGCCAGCTCAAAATGGCGGGAGCAGAATGAGCAGTTCTTC | CASSKWREQNEQFF
many | NA | TRBJ2-5 | TRBV29-1 | TGCAGCGTTGTTGAGGGTGAGACCCAGTACTTC | CSVVEGETQYF
NA | TRBD1 | TRBJ2-1 | TRBV7-3 | TGTGCCAGCAGCATTCGACAGGGCCCCTACAATGAGCAGTTCTTC | CASSIRQGPYNEQFF
many | NA | TRBJ1-5 | TRBV6-2/TRBV6-3 | TGTGCCACATCGCCGGTTGGGGATAGCAATCAGCCCCAGCATTTT | CATSPVGDSNQPQHF
many | NA | TRBJ1-1 | TRBV9 | TGTGCCAGCAGCGTAGCTTCGAAGGCTGAAGCTTTCTTT | CASSVASKAEAFF
NA | NA | TRBJ1-1 | TRBV7-8 | TGTGCCAGCAGCTTAGGACGGTACGCTGAAGCTTTCTTT | CASSLGRYAEAFF